Given below is one TCR beta chain in context. The antigen remains undetermined. The data stem from a study of shared clonotypes between healthy human individuals. Findings and caveats of the study: Tissue TCR repertoires likely differ from these blood-only repertoires.

Researchers divided each subset's genomic DNA evenly across several immunoSEQ plates. Some 30,000 T cell genomes (around 200 ng DNA) went into each sorted-subset replicate. Method: immunoSEQ multiplex PCR; TCRdb's copy keeps in-frame clones and lacks some. The data contain 2 million to 2.5 million clones, about 92% of them singletons. The V end lost 0 bases, the J end lost 6 bases, and 11 bases lay between the germline ends. Per germline, CDR1 SGHDN and CDR2 FVKESK. This CDR3 is 14 amino acids long. The chain joins TRBV14 to TRBJ1-1; D gene uncertain. This receptor was obtained from a man aged 18 to 29 in good health. Some clones in this sample may be carry-over from other donors' samples. The sequenced sample consisted of naive CD4+ T cells from PBMCs. The subset: CD45RA+ positively selected. The CDR3 nucleotides read TGTGCCAGCAGCCAAGATCTTCCCCACGCTGAAGCTTTCTTT. Translating gives CASSQDLPHAEAFF.